This T cell receptor (beta chain) emerged from a study of human T cells and chemical hapten exposure. Turning to the study itself: DPC at 0.01% went onto the upper back in patch tests, read at 6 days. Largely, small differences in pooled library volume made per-sample TCR yields vary.

This clonotype showed up many times. Unmatched junction bases numbered 4, after V lost 6 bases and J lost 2 bases. The CDR3 covers 14 residues. Germline-derived CDR1 and CDR2 are MNHEY and SVGEGT. Via MiXCR, TCRdb re-called the RACE reads, giving one row per CDR3 protein. The repertoire holds approximately 90,000 distinct CDR3 sequences, with approximately 11% as singletons. Time point indicated: patch test 2, 6 weeks after DPC sensitization. As to treatment: therapeutic diphenylcyclopropenone sensitization with weekly scalp DPC. People who gave samples had alopecia, were 18 to 70 years old, and were suitable for DPC. Someone pulled total RNA out of unfractionated whole blood.

This chain connects TRBV6-2 or TRBV6-3 to TRBJ1-5; 7 nucleotides line up with TRBD1. This TCR was recovered from a man aged 35 to 55 with alopecia areata. Some clones in this sample may be carry-over from other donors' samples. Sequencing used whole blood, obtained in connection with sensitization to the hapten diphenylcyclopropenone (DPC). Here the CDR3 reads CASRITGGNQPQHF. CDR3 coding DNA: TGTGCCAGCAGGATCACAGGGGGCAATCAGCCCCAGCATTTT.